The 20 T cell receptor beta chains given below trace back to one sample, sequenced in a study of blood T cell repertoires in COVID-19. Clones were sequenced by immunoSEQ multiplex PCR, and TCRdb holds only the in-frame ones, with some missing. The sample lists some 200,000 clones, around 83% occurring once. The specimen sequenced was peripheral blood. The receptors were sampled from a man in his forties or fifties who had recovered from COVID-19.

This clone showed up just a few times. This rearrangement joins TRBV19 to TRBJ2-7; 7 bases are a match to TRBD2. Trimming at V came to 5 bases and at J to 4 bases, leaving 5 bases not matched to a gene. The CDR3 sequence is 13 residues long. CDR1 LNHDA and CDR2 SQIVND come from the germline V gene (reference sequence). CDR3 protein: CASSPLSGYEQYF. In DNA, the CDR3 is TGTGCCAGTAGTCCCCTTAGCGGGTACGAGCAGTACTTC.

The gene calls are TRBV25-1 and TRBJ2-7; 10 bases match TRBD1. The germline V gene has CDR1 MGHDK and CDR2 SYGVNS. This CDR3 region has 17 residues. Unmatched junction bases numbered 10, after V lost 3 bases and J lost 2 bases. CDR3 sequence: CASSDPGTGVGTYEQYF. CDR3 coding DNA: TGTGCCAGCAGTGATCCCGGGACAGGGGTGGGAACCTACGAGCAGTACTTC.

Regarding this clone: A much larger clone is a single base away; this may be a read error. The J gene is TRBJ1-1, the V gene TRBV29-1; D unresolved. The CDR3 is 15 amino acids. From germline, CDR1 is SQVTM and CDR2 ANQGSEA. Written as DNA, the CDR3 is TGCAACGTTGTATCAGTCAGTATGATGAACACTGAAGCTTTCTTT. Translation gives CNVVSVSMMNTEAFF. Complete variable domain (other parts from reference TRBV29-1 and TRBJ1-1): SAVISQKPSRDICQRGTSLTIQCQVDSQVTMMFWYRQQPGQSLTLIATANQGSEATYESGFVIDKFPISRPNLTFSTLTVSNMSPEDSSIYLCNVVSVSMMNTEAFFGQGTRLTVV.

The chain employs TRBV27 and TRBJ2-7, with TRBD2 matching 8 bases. Germline lookup yields CDR1 MNHEY and CDR2 SMNVEV (reference sequence). The CDR3 covers 15 residues. The V gene end was trimmed by 2 bases and the J gene end by 0 bases; junction bases not matched to a gene: 3. This CDR3 reads CASSLQLAASYEQYF. The CDR3 DNA sequence: TGTGCCAGCAGTTTACAACTAGCGGCCTCCTACGAGCAGTACTTC.

The chain employs TRBV28 and TRBJ2-2; no clear D. In germline, CDR1 is MDHEN, CDR2 SYDVKM. The CDR3 runs to 14 residues. Trimming cost V 8 bases and J 6 bases, with 16 bases left between them. The CDR3 DNA sequence: TGTGCCAGCCGTCTAATAACGCCGTCCGGGGAGCTGTTTTTT. This encodes CASRLITPSGELFF.

This sequence joins TRBV5-1 and TRBJ2-4; D may be TRBD2 (5 bases). There are 16 residues in the CDR3. The V and J ends lost 0 bases and 5 bases respectively, with 15 bases between them. Germline assignment: CDR1 SGHRS and CDR2 YFSETQ. The CDR3, as DNA: TGCGCCAGCAGCTTGGTCGGCGGGTCTTCGCAAAACATTCAGTACTTC. Protein product: CASSLVGGSSQNIQYF.

The chain employs TRBV29-1 and TRBJ2-7; 9 positions agree with TRBD1. The CDR3 extends over 14 amino acids. CDR1 SQVTM and CDR2 ANQGSEA come from the germline V gene. Losses at the gene ends were 6 bases for V and 6 bases for J; bases not matched to a gene: 12. The DNA of the CDR3 is TGCAGCGTCGTGGGCTCGGGACAGGGACCCGAGCAGTACTTC. The encoded protein is CSVVGSGQGPEQYF.

The count of this clone is one. This rearrangement joins TRBV6-5 to TRBJ2-2; 10 bases agree with TRBD2. CDR3 length: 15 residues. Germline loops: CDR1 MNHEY, CDR2 SVGAGI. The V segment lost 7 bases and the J segment 5 bases; nucleotides outside the gene matches: 7. CDR3 sequence reads: CASTTLAGETGELFF. CDR3 sequence (DNA): TGTGCCAGCACCACTCTAGCGGGAGAAACCGGGGAGCTGTTTTTT.

This clone was counted a single time. J is TRBJ2-2 and V is TRBV4-2; D might be TRBD1 (6 bases). V lost 4 bases and J 4 bases, leaving 13 bases between the germline ends. CDR1 is LGHNA, CDR2 YNFKEQ, per germline. This CDR3 spans 15 amino acids. The chain's CDR3 is CASSRGTGSTGELFF. As DNA, the CDR3 is TGTGCCAGCAGCCGGGGAACAGGGTCCACCGGGGAGCTGTTTTTT.

This clone was found a few times. J is TRBJ2-2 and V is TRBV18; D perhaps matches TRBD2 (6 bases). V lost 1 base, J lost 3 bases, and 9 bases lay in between. Germline V gives CDR1 KGHSH, CDR2 LQKENI. CDR3 length equals 15 residues. DNA for the CDR3: TGTGCCAGCTCACCACTCGGGGGTTACACCGGGGAGCTGTTTTTT. It specifies CASSPLGGYTGELFF.

The rearrangement links TRBV5-1 to TRBJ1-6, with TRBD1 as a possible D gene (5 bases). This CDR3 contains 17 residues. CDR1 SGHRS and CDR2 YFSETQ come from the germline V gene. Trimming cost V 4 bases and J 0 bases, with 14 bases left between them. The CDR3 spells CASSPAGASSYNSPLHF. The CDR3 DNA follows: TGCGCCAGCAGCCCGGCTGGGGCAAGCTCCTATAATTCACCCCTCCACTTT.

Note on this clone: The same CDR3 is also encoded by other DNA sequences in this sample. The chain carries TRBV6-6 and TRBJ1-5; no definite D call. Germline-derived CDR1 and CDR2 are MNHNY and SVGAGI (reference sequence). V was clipped by 6 bases and J by 2 bases, with 8 bases between them. This CDR3 contains 13 residues. The DNA of the CDR3 is TGTGCCAGCAGCCCGAGGGGCAATCAGCCCCAGCATTTT. Protein sequence: CASSPRGNQPQHF.

As concerns this clone: An end of the junction differs from the germline gene, which may be a read error. The V call is TRBV30, the J call TRBJ2-1, with TRBD1 as a possible D gene (5 bases). The germline gives CDR1 GTSNPN, CDR2 SVGIG (reference sequence). The CDR3 runs 11 residues. The DNA of the CDR3 is TGTGCCTGGAGCCCCATGACAGCAAGCGTCTTC. Its protein product is CAWSPMTASVF.

The chain employs TRBV28 and TRBJ2-7, with D unresolved. The germline gives CDR1 MDHEN, CDR2 SYDVKM. Trimming shortened V by 8 bases and J by 7 bases, and 15 bases separated the two germline ends. This CDR3 is built from 12 residues. The CDR3 reads CASAHQDLEQYF. The CDR3 nucleotides are TGTGCCAGCGCGCACCAAGATTTGGAGCAGTACTTC.

V gene TRBV6-6 combines with J gene TRBJ1-5, with 7 bases lining up with TRBD1. This CDR3 is 14 amino acids long. V was clipped by 6 bases and J by 5 bases; unmatched bases: 7. Germline CDR1 MNHNY, CDR2 SVGAGI (reference sequence). The CDR3 is CASRYRDSDQPQHF. CDR3 bases: TGTGCCAGCAGATACCGGGACAGCGATCAGCCCCAGCATTTT.

The V call is TRBV7-9, the J call TRBJ2-7; 11 bases line up with TRBD2. Germline values: CDR1 SEHNR, CDR2 FQNEAQ (reference sequence). This CDR3 is 14 amino acids long. V trimming: 4 bases; J trimming: 3 bases; junction bases outside the gene matches: 2. CDR3 in amino acids: CASSSGTSGYEQYF. The CDR3 DNA follows: TGTGCCAGCAGCTCCGGGACTAGCGGCTACGAGCAGTACTTC.

The chain links TRBV5-5 to TRBJ1-5; perhaps TRBD1 as D (5 bases). From germline, CDR1 is SGHKS and CDR2 YYEKEE (reference sequence). The CDR3 spans 14 residues. V lost 3 bases and J lost 1, with 8 bases in between. This chain's CDR3 is CASSSDISNQPQHF. The CDR3 bases are TGTGCCAGCAGCTCGGACATCAGCAATCAGCCCCAGCATTTT.

This clone was picked up one time. This chain uses TRBV3-1 (or the pseudogene TRBV3-2) with TRBJ1-4, with no clear D. The CDR3 length is 16 residues. V shed 4 bases and J shed 5 bases, with 17 bases lying between them. Germline V gene sequence: CDR1 LGHDT, CDR2 YNNKEL (reference sequence). CDR3 coding DNA: TGTGCCAGCAGCCCTAGTACAACTAGCGGGAATGAAAAACTGTTTTTT. Amino acid sequence: CASSPSTTSGNEKLFF.

The chain recombines TRBV14 with TRBJ2-1; TRBD2 matches 9 bases. Germline CDR1 SGHDN, CDR2 FVKESK. The CDR3 is made up of 17 amino acids. V was clipped by 5 bases and J by 0 bases; unmatched bases: 8. In nucleotides, the CDR3 is TGTGCCAGCAGCACCCGACTAGCGGCGAGCTCCTACAATGAGCAGTTCTTC. It is translated as CASSTRLAASSYNEQFF.

The J gene is TRBJ2-1, the V gene TRBV6-1; 11 bases align to TRBD2. CDR1 MNHNS and CDR2 SASEGT come from the germline V gene. Unmatched junction bases numbered 9, after V lost 3 bases and J lost 8 bases. The CDR3 length is 16 residues. For the CDR3, the DNA is TGTGCCAGCAGTGACCTACTAGCGGGAGTAGGCGATGAGCAGTTCTTC. Translated: CASSDLLAGVGDEQFF.